Each of the 24 T cell receptor beta chains below was sequenced from the same sample in a study of T cell responses to AZD1222 COVID-19 vaccine. Profiling relied on immunoSEQ multiplex PCR, and the TCRdb table lists in-frame clones only, not all of them. Altogether approximately 99,000 clones are present, 86% being singletons, with the ten largest covering less than 3.5%. This specimen consisted of peripheral blood, obtained on day 0 of AZD1222 vaccination. These receptors originate from an adult in good health.

The rearrangement links TRBV6-5 to TRBJ2-7; 7 positions match TRBD1. This CDR3 has 12 residues. V shed 6 bases and J 6 bases; nucleotides not matched to a gene: 5. Germline CDR1 is MNHEY and CDR2 is SVGAGI. This CDR3 reads CASSTGAREQYF. In nucleotides, the CDR3 is TGTGCCAGCAGCACAGGGGCGCGCGAGCAGTACTTC.

The chain joins TRBV18 to TRBJ1-5; 10 nucleotides match TRBD1. Germline CDR1 and CDR2: KGHSH and LQKENI. The V gene end was trimmed by 5 bases and the J gene end by 0 bases; junction bases not matched to a gene: 16. The CDR3 sequence is 20 residues long. The CDR3 bases are TGTGCCAGCTCATCCTATAACCCGGGACAGGGGTTCTATAGCAATCAGCCCCAGCATTTT. Translating it yields CASSSYNPGQGFYSNQPQHF.

The rearrangement joins TRBV18 to TRBJ2-5, with D possibly being TRBD1 or TRBD2 (6 bases each). Germline CDR1 reads KGHSH; CDR2 reads LQKENI. Trimming cost V 3 bases and J 5 bases, with 19 bases left between them. The CDR3 totals 16 residues. CDR3 sequence (DNA): TGTGCCAGCTCACCGTCGGCCGGGGGCCGAAGGGAGACCCAGTACTTC. Translating it yields CASSPSAGGRRETQYF.

The CDR3 is CASSQDLVSYEQYF. In nucleotides, the CDR3 is TGCGCCAGCAGCCAAGATTTAGTATCCTACGAGCAGTACTTC. This chain joins TRBV4-3 and TRBJ2-7; D gene uncertain. Germline lookup yields CDR1 LGHNA and CDR2 YSLEER. CDR3 length: 14 residues. The V end was cut by 0 bases, the J end by 1 base, with 7 bases between.

The J gene is TRBJ2-2, the V gene TRBV3-1 (or the pseudogene TRBV3-2), with D unclear. V lost 3 bases to trimming and J lost 6 bases, with 8 bases between them. The germline V gene has CDR1 LGHDT and CDR2 YNNKEL (reference sequence). The length of the CDR3 is 13 residues. The CDR3 loop reads CASSQTWAGELFF. The CDR3 region has the DNA TGTGCCAGCAGCCAGACGTGGGCCGGGGAGCTGTTTTTT.

This rearrangement joins TRBV28 to TRBJ1-1, with 9 nucleotides matching TRBD1. The CDR3 runs 15 residues. The V gene end was trimmed by 5 bases and the J gene end by 4 bases; junction bases not matched to a gene: 8. Germline-derived CDR1 and CDR2 are MDHEN and SYDVKM. This CDR3 is CASSHYRGPGTEAFF. In DNA, the CDR3 is TGTGCCAGCAGTCACTACAGGGGGCCGGGCACTGAAGCTTTCTTT. Full variable domain (missing parts from reference TRBV28 and TRBJ1-1): DVKVTQSSRYLVKRTGEKVFLECVQDMDHENMFWYRQDPGLGLRLIYFSYDVKMKEKGDIPEGYSVSREKKERFSLILESASTNQTSMYLCASSHYRGPGTEAFFGQGTRLTVV.

V is TRBV3-1 (or the pseudogene TRBV3-2) and J is TRBJ1-1; tentative D call: TRBD1 (5 bases). This CDR3 spans 16 amino acids. V lost 0 bases and J lost 3, with 14 bases in between. CDR1 is LGHDT and CDR2 is YNNKEL in the germline V gene (reference sequence). This CDR3 is CASSQDLWAGDTEAFF. CDR3 DNA: TGTGCCAGCAGCCAAGATCTGTGGGCGGGGGACACTGAAGCTTTCTTT.

The chain combines TRBV5-4 with TRBJ2-2; 11 nucleotides agree with TRBD2. Trimming removed 3 bases from V and 7 bases from J; junction bases left unmatched: 5. Germline values: CDR1 SGHNT, CDR2 YYREEE (reference sequence). This CDR3 region has 15 residues. CDR3 nucleotides: TGTGCCAGCAGCTATAGCGGGGGGGCGAACGGGGAGCTGTTTTTT. Its translation is CASSYSGGANGELFF.

This clone was counted only a few times. The chain is built from TRBV28 and TRBJ1-2; D perhaps matches TRBD1 (6 bases). This CDR3 comprises 13 residues. Trimming cost V 7 bases and J 7 bases, with 16 bases left between them. The germline V gene has CDR1 MDHEN and CDR2 SYDVKM. The CDR3 coding sequence is TGTGCCAGCACCAGAACGGGGGGCGGTGGCTACACCTTC. Amino acid sequence: CASTRTGGGGYTF.

The chain joins TRBV5-1 to TRBJ1-4; possibly TRBD1 for D (6 bases). In germline, CDR1 is SGHRS, CDR2 YFSETQ. The ends were cut back, 0 bases at V and 6 bases at J, with 9 bases in the middle. CDR3 length: 14 residues. The CDR3 loop reads CASSLAGGDEKLFF. In DNA form, the CDR3 reads TGCGCCAGCAGCTTGGCCGGGGGCGATGAAAAACTGTTTTTT.

This clone was found once. The gene calls are TRBV7-3 and TRBJ1-4; a weak D match, TRBD1 (5 bases). The CDR3 totals 13 residues. Trimming pared 5 bases from V and 7 bases from J, leaving 11 bases between. CDR1 is SGHTA, CDR2 FQGTGA, per germline. The DNA for the CDR3 is TGTGCCAGCAGCCCCAGGGTTTCTGAAAAACTGTTTTTT. Its protein product is CASSPRVSEKLFF.

This clone has only one observation. The V gene is TRBV7-2, the J gene TRBJ1-1; 8 bases are a match to TRBD1. CDR1 is SGHTA, CDR2 FQGNSA, per germline. The CDR3 has 14 residues. Losses at the gene ends were 5 bases for V and 5 bases for J; bases not matched to a gene: 7. The CDR3 spells CASSGQGARTEAFF. CDR3 nucleotides: TGTGCCAGCAGCGGCCAGGGGGCGCGGACTGAAGCTTTCTTT.

V usage is TRBV7-9 and J usage is TRBJ1-2; the D is unclear. The CDR3 sequence is 13 residues long. Germline CDR1 SEHNR, CDR2 FQNEAQ (reference sequence). V was pared by 0 bases and J by 5 bases, with 7 bases between. The CDR3 DNA reads as TGTGCCAGCAGCTTAGCAGGTCAGTATGGCTACACCTTC. Translating it yields CASSLAGQYGYTF.

The chain carries TRBV11-1 and TRBJ2-2, with no clear D. This CDR3 contains 14 residues. The V gene's germline CDR1 is SGHAT and CDR2 FQDESV (reference sequence). Trimming removed 3 bases from V and 4 bases from J, with 9 bases in between. The CDR3 DNA reads as TGTGCCAGCAGCTTCGGGCAAAGCACCGGGGAGCTGTTTTTT. Its translation: CASSFGQSTGELFF.

J is TRBJ2-3 and V is TRBV3-1 (or the pseudogene TRBV3-2), with 9 positions matching TRBD2. This CDR3 has 18 amino acids. V trimming: 1 base; J trimming: 2 bases; junction bases outside the gene matches: 10. Germline V gives CDR1 LGHDT, CDR2 YNNKEL (reference sequence). CDR3 coding DNA: TGTGCCAGCAGCCAAGTGTGGCTAGCGGGGAAGAACACAGATACGCAGTATTTT. Translation gives CASSQVWLAGKNTDTQYF.

The V and J genes are TRBV10-3 and TRBJ2-3; D ambiguous. With 0 bases removed from V and 3 bases from J, the gap between germline ends came to 1 base. The V gene's germline CDR1 is ENHRY and CDR2 SYGVKD. The CDR3 has 12 residues. The CDR3 protein is CAISESTDTQYF. For the CDR3, the DNA is TGTGCCATCAGTGAGTCTACAGATACGCAGTATTTT.

The rearrangement joins TRBV5-3 to TRBJ1-5; D remains ambiguous. TRBV5-3 is an ORF, with its function uncertain. This CDR3 contains 16 residues. The V and J ends lost 4 bases and 3 bases respectively, with 17 bases between them. CDR3 sequence reads: CARSPHEGSPNQPQHF. The CDR3 DNA reads TGTGCCAGAAGCCCCCATGAGGGCAGCCCCAATCAGCCCCAGCATTTT.

This clone was detected only once. The CDR3 DNA is TGTGCCAGCAGCTCCTCGGGACAGGTTACAGATACGCAGTATTTT. As protein: CASSSSGQVTDTQYF. V gene TRBV7-2 combines with J gene TRBJ2-3, with 8 bases aligning to TRBD1. Germline values: CDR1 SGHTA, CDR2 FQGNSA. The junction had 6 bases not matched to a gene; V was cut back by 4 bases and J by 3 bases. CDR3 length: 15 residues.

This rearrangement joins TRBV5-1 to TRBJ2-3; maybe TRBD1 (6 bases). V gave up 0 bases and J gave up 2 bases, with 13 bases separating them. CDR1 is SGHRS, CDR2 YFSETQ, per germline. This CDR3 is built from 16 residues. In nucleotides, the CDR3 is TGCGCCAGCAGCTTGGTTTCGGACAGAAACACAGATACGCAGTATTTT. Encoded protein: CASSLVSDRNTDTQYF.

This clone was seen only a few times. The chain combines TRBV19 with TRBJ1-5; possibly TRBD1 for D (6 bases). Trimming left V 8 bases short and J 0 bases short, with 17 bases between. The CDR3 extends over 16 amino acids. Germline CDR1 is LNHDA and CDR2 is SQIVND (reference sequence). The CDR3 is CASAAPRGYSNQPQHF. CDR3 DNA: TGTGCCAGTGCGGCCCCAAGGGGGTATAGCAATCAGCCCCAGCATTTT.

The chain couples TRBV28 to TRBJ1-2; tentatively, D is TRBD1 (5 bases). Deletions cut 6 bases from V and 8 bases from J, with 25 bases between. CDR3 length equals 16 residues. Germline V gene data show CDR1 as MDHEN and CDR2 as SYDVKM. The CDR3 nucleotides read TGTGCCAGCAGAGTTTTGACCGGGAATATCAGGGCCGGCTACACCTTC. Its protein product is CASRVLTGNIRAGYTF.

In its sample, this clone was seen once. V usage is TRBV24-1 and J usage is TRBJ2-5; D is possibly TRBD1 (5 bases). Deletions cut 4 bases from V and 4 bases from J, with 12 bases between. Germline loops: CDR1 KGHDR, CDR2 SFDVKD. The CDR3 covers 14 residues. CDR3 loop: CATSEPRARETQYF. The DNA of the CDR3 is TGTGCCACCAGTGAGCCCAGGGCTCGAGAGACCCAGTACTTC.

This clone turned up a few times. The chain joins TRBV7-9 to TRBJ1-2, with D perhaps matching TRBD1 (5 bases). V was shortened by 2 bases and J by 8 bases, with 12 bases between the two germline ends. The CDR3 contains 13 residues. CDR1 is SEHNR, CDR2 FQNEAQ, per germline (reference sequence). The CDR3, as DNA: TGTGCCAGCAGCTTAAGAGACGGGACGGGCTACACCTTC. Its translation is CASSLRDGTGYTF.

The chain employs TRBV5-1 and TRBJ1-6; unclear D gene. The V end was cut by 3 bases, the J end by 8 bases, with 9 bases between. The CDR3 covers 13 residues. Per the germline V gene, CDR1 is SGHRS and CDR2 is YFSETQ. CDR3 DNA sequence: TGCGCCAGCAGCTCAACGGAAGATTCACCCCTCCACTTT. Translated, it gives CASSSTEDSPLHF.